The 21 T cell receptor beta chains below were found in one sample sequenced in a study of cytomegalovirus exposure and HLA in healthy donors. Produced via immunoSEQ multiplex PCR; TCRdb's table is partial and in-frame only. The repertoire consists of 150,000 or so clones, with approximately 86% occurring once and the leading ten covering roughly 2.1%. The specimen sequenced was PBMCs. The receptors originated from a human donor in good health.

This clone is a singleton in its sample. The chain has TRBV7-9 and TRBJ2-1, with D possibly matching TRBD2 (6 bases). In germline, CDR1 is SEHNR, CDR2 FQNEAQ (reference sequence). V lost 3 bases to trimming and J lost 7 bases, with 10 bases between them. CDR3 size: 13 residues. CDR3 residues: CASSLGGRNEQFF. The CDR3 DNA reads as TGTGCCAGCAGCTTGGGGGGTCGGAATGAGCAGTTCTTC. The complete variable domain, with remaining parts taken from reference TRBV7-9 and TRBJ2-1, reads DTGVSQNPRHKITKRGQNVTFRCDPISEHNRLYWYRQTLGQGPEFLTYFQNEAQLEKSRLLSDRFSAERPKGSFSTLEIQRTEQGDSAMYLCASSLGGRNEQFFGPGTRLTVL.

The V call is TRBV7-9, the J call TRBJ2-3, with 7 bases that match TRBD1. Germline loops: CDR1 SEHNR, CDR2 FQNEAQ (reference sequence). The CDR3 extends over 15 amino acids. With 4 bases clipped from V and 0 bases from J, the junction kept 4 bases outside the gene matches. The CDR3 reads CASSSDRASTDTQYF. The CDR3 DNA follows: TGTGCCAGCAGCTCAGACAGGGCTAGCACAGATACGCAGTATTTT.

The chain links TRBV7-2 to TRBJ1-1; D might be TRBD1 (5 bases). Germline V CDR1 and CDR2: SGHTA, FQGNSA. The CDR3 covers 13 residues. V was clipped by 5 bases and J by 7 bases, with 14 bases between them. The CDR3 DNA sequence: TGTGCCAGCAGCCGAGCGGGGCAGGATGAAGCTTTCTTT. It is translated as CASSRAGQDEAFF.

This chain connects TRBV6-1 to TRBJ2-5, with 10 positions matching TRBD2. Germline V lookup: CDR1 MNHNS, CDR2 SASEGT. This CDR3 has 17 residues. The ends lost 4 bases at V and 1 base at J; junction bases unmatched: 9. As DNA, the CDR3 is TGTGCCAGCAGTGTGTTAGCGGGGGGCCGTACCCAAGAGACCCAGTACTTC. Amino acids: CASSVLAGGRTQETQYF.

As DNA, the CDR3 is TGTGCCAGTTCAGCACAGTGGGGGGGAATGACTGAAGCTTTCTTT. Translating gives CASSAQWGGMTEAFF. The V and J genes are TRBV18 and TRBJ1-1, with a tentative D call TRBD1 (5 bases). The CDR3 has 15 amino acids. The ends were cut back, 9 bases at V and 5 bases at J, with 22 bases in the middle. Germline assignment: CDR1 KGHSH and CDR2 LQKENI.

The J gene is TRBJ2-1, the V gene TRBV28; 9 bases are a match to TRBD1. Looked up from germline, CDR1 is MDHEN and CDR2 is SYDVKM. CDR3 length equals 16 residues. The V segment lost 1 base and the J segment 4 bases; nucleotides outside the gene matches: 5. The CDR3 region has the DNA TGTGCCAGCAGTTTATTTGGGACAGGGATTTACAATGAGCAGTTCTTC. It translates to CASSLFGTGIYNEQFF.

The chain is built from TRBV29-1 and TRBJ2-1; 13 nucleotides line up with TRBD2. Per germline, CDR1 SQVTM and CDR2 ANQGSEA. The CDR3 is 15 residues long. V trimming: 3 bases; J trimming: 8 bases; junction bases outside the gene matches: 7. CDR3 amino acids: CSVEWGLAGNDEQFF. In nucleotides, the CDR3 is TGCAGCGTTGAGTGGGGACTAGCGGGAAACGATGAGCAGTTCTTC.

V is TRBV2 and J is TRBJ2-7; maybe TRBD2 (5 bases). The CDR3 covers 12 residues. Trimming took 3 bases from V and 6 from J, leaving 9 bases between them. Germline CDR1 and CDR2: SNHLY and FYNNEI. CDR3 amino acids: CASSDRRFEQYF. The CDR3 DNA reads as TGTGCCAGCAGTGACAGGAGGTTCGAGCAGTACTTC.

The J gene is TRBJ1-1, the V gene TRBV5-4, with 7 nucleotides matching TRBD1. The V gene end was trimmed by 4 bases and the J gene end by 0 bases; junction bases not matched to a gene: 3. Germline CDR1 SGHNT, CDR2 YYREEE (reference sequence). This CDR3 is built from 14 residues. CDR3 amino acids: CASSQGQLNTEAFF. DNA for the CDR3: TGTGCCAGCAGCCAGGGACAGTTGAACACTGAAGCTTTCTTT.

The V gene is TRBV7-2, the J gene TRBJ2-7, with 13 bases fitting TRBD2. The junction had 1 base not matched to a gene; V was cut back by 3 bases and J by 2 bases. The CDR3 spans 15 residues. Germline CDR1 and CDR2: SGHTA and FQGNSA. As DNA, the CDR3 is TGTGCCAGCAGCTTTGGGACTAGCGGGGCCTACGAGCAGTACTTC. Translating it yields CASSFGTSGAYEQYF. Variable domain in full (rest from reference TRBV7-2 and TRBJ2-7): GAGVSQSPSNKVTEKGKDVELRCDPISGHTALYWYRQSLGQGLEFLIYFQGNSAPDKSGLPSDRFSAERTGGSVSTLTIQRTQQEDSAVYLCASSFGTSGAYEQYFGPGTRLTVT.

This chain links TRBV2 with TRBJ2-3, with 10 bases identical to TRBD2. Trimming took 9 bases from V and 1 from J; bases not matched to a gene: 7. The V gene's germline CDR1 is SNHLY and CDR2 FYNNEI. CDR3 size: 15 residues. This CDR3 is CASGRTSGGTDTQYF. The CDR3 bases are TGTGCCAGTGGCCGAACTAGCGGGGGCACAGATACGCAGTATTTT.

Note on this clone: Other DNA sequences in the same sample also yield this CDR3. This CDR3 is CSARGLSEQYF. CDR3 DNA: TGCAGTGCCAGGGGTTTAAGTGAGCAGTACTTC. The J gene is TRBJ2-7, the V gene TRBV20-1, with TRBD1 as a possible D gene (6 bases). Germline values: CDR1 DFQATT, CDR2 SNEGSKA (reference sequence). V lost 6 bases to trimming and J lost 7 bases, with 13 bases between them. CDR3 length: 11 residues.

The rearrangement links TRBV30 to TRBJ2-5; the match to TRBD1 covers 8 bases. Per the germline V gene, CDR1 is GTSNPN and CDR2 is SVGIG (reference sequence). The J segment lost 5 bases and the V segment lost 0 bases, leaving 5 bases of the junction unmatched. The CDR3 runs 14 residues. CDR3 protein: CAWSVRTGRETQYF. The CDR3 nucleotides are TGTGCCTGGAGTGTGAGGACAGGGCGGGAGACCCAGTACTTC. Combining the CDR3 with reference TRBV30 and TRBJ2-5 gives the whole variable domain SQTIHQWPATLVQPVGSPLSLECTVEGTSNPNLYWYRQAAGRGLQLLFYSVGIGQISSEVPQNLSASRPQDRQFILSSKKLLLSDSGFYLCAWSVRTGRETQYFGPGTRLLVL.

V gene TRBV7-2 combines with J gene TRBJ2-6; D gene uncertain. CDR3 length: 16 residues. Germline V gives CDR1 SGHTA, CDR2 FQGNSA. Trimming cost V 8 bases and J 4 bases, with 18 bases left between them. The CDR3 loop is CASSLGQVAGANVLTF. The DNA for the CDR3 is TGTGCCAGCTCCCTCGGTCAGGTGGCAGGGGCCAACGTCCTGACTTTC.

The rearrangement joins TRBV7-3 to TRBJ1-2; 8 nucleotides line up with TRBD1. Germline values: CDR1 SGHTA, CDR2 FQGTGA. V lost 6 bases, J lost 8 bases, and 8 bases stayed unmatched. The CDR3 is 13 amino acids. For the CDR3, the DNA is TGTGCCAGCAGATCGGACAGGGTCAAAGGCTACACCTTC. This sequence encodes CASRSDRVKGYTF.

The rearrangement joins TRBV18 to TRBJ1-1; D is perhaps TRBD1 (5 bases). Trimming took 3 bases from V and 4 from J, leaving 12 bases between them. CDR1 is KGHSH and CDR2 is LQKENI in the germline V gene. The CDR3 is 14 amino acids. CDR3: CASSPVAGLTEAFF. CDR3 nucleotides: TGTGCCAGCTCACCTGTGGCGGGGCTCACTGAAGCTTTCTTT.

The chain links TRBV15 to TRBJ2-2, with 7 bases lining up with TRBD2. CDR1 is LNHNV and CDR2 is YYDKDF in the germline V gene (reference sequence). V trimming: 1 base; J trimming: 4 bases; junction bases outside the gene matches: 12. This CDR3 region has 18 residues. CDR3 in DNA: TGTGCCACCAGCAGAGGGGAGGGGAGGGCCCCGATCACCGGGGAGCTGTTTTTT. It codes for CATSRGEGRAPITGELFF.

This clone was observed a few times. The chain joins TRBV4-1 to TRBJ2-1, with D possibly matching TRBD2 (6 bases). The germline CDR1 and CDR2 sequences are MGHRA and YSYEKL. CDR3 size: 13 residues. Between the trimmed V and J ends, which lost 5 bases and 3 bases, there was a span of 8 bases. The CDR3 nucleotides are TGCGCCAGCAGCAGGGACTTCTACAATGAGCAGTTCTTC. Amino acid sequence: CASSRDFYNEQFF.

The chain has TRBV5-1 and TRBJ1-2, with D maybe TRBD1 (5 bases). Looked up from germline, CDR1 is SGHRS and CDR2 is YFSETQ. The CDR3 covers 15 residues. The V gene lost 2 bases and the J gene lost 8 bases, with 19 bases spanning the gap. DNA for the CDR3: TGCGCCAGCAGCTTAAGGGGTTCATCAGACGGCGGCTACACCTTC. Amino acid sequence: CASSLRGSSDGGYTF.

The rearrangement links TRBV14 to TRBJ2-3; the D gene is possibly TRBD2 (5 bases). The V gene's germline CDR1 is SGHDN and CDR2 FVKESK. This CDR3 spans 16 amino acids. With 4 bases removed from V and 4 bases from J, the gap between germline ends came to 18 bases. CDR3 region: CASSPWRAKGADTQYF. The CDR3 bases are TGTGCCAGCAGCCCGTGGCGGGCGAAGGGAGCAGATACGCAGTATTTT.

This clone was counted a few times. V gene TRBV5-1 combines with J gene TRBJ2-7; 7 positions match TRBD2. Germline V gives CDR1 SGHRS, CDR2 YFSETQ. V gave up 4 bases and J gave up 2 bases; unmatched junction bases: 9. This CDR3 is 15 amino acids long. Here the CDR3 reads CASSNSGRATYEQYF. The CDR3, as DNA: TGCGCCAGCAGCAATAGCGGGCGGGCTACCTACGAGCAGTACTTC. The full variable domain, its missing parts supplied by reference TRBV5-1 and TRBJ2-7, is KAGVTQTPRYLIKTRGQQVTLSCSPISGHRSVSWYQQTPGQGLQFLFEYFSETQRNKGNFPGRFSGRQFSNSRSEMNVSTLELGDSALYLCASSNSGRATYEQYFGPGTRLTVT.